This entry is about one TCR beta chain. Its antigen is undetermined. The data were taken from a study of T cell responses to AZD1222 COVID-19 vaccine. Whole-study findings and limits: Baseline testing showed seropositivity in only six AZD1222 recipients. Donors, mostly white British, included more females; clonal diversity was possibly underestimated.

Libraries were prepared by immunoSEQ multiplex PCR; TCRdb keeps only in-frame clonotypes and omits some of them. The table includes 180,000 or so clones, nearly 95% detected once. The CDR3 contains 18 residues. Second-dose intervals near 4 or 12 weeks were combined. The chain employs TRBV21-1 and TRBJ1-6. TRBV21-1 is described as a pseudogene. The sequences come from peripheral blood, collected 28 days after the second AZD1222 dose. This TCR derives from an adult who received the AZD1222 COVID-19 vaccine. The CDR3 region has the DNA TGTGCCAGCAGCGCCCTAAGGGAGGGACCCAATAATAATTCACCCCTCCACTTT. It codes for CASSALREGPNNNSPLHF.